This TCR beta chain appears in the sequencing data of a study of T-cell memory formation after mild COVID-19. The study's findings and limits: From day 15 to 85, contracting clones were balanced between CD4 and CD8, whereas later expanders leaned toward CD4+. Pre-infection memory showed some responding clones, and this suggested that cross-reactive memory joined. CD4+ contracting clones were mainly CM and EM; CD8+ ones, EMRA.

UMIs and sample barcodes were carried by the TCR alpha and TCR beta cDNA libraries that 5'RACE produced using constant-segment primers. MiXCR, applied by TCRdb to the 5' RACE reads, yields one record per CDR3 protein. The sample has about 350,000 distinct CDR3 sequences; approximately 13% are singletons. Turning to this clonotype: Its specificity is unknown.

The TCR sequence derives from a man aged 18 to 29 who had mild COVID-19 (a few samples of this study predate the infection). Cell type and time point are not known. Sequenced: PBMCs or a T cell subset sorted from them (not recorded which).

CDR3 amino acids: CASSPTGRETEAFF. As DNA, the CDR3 is TGTGCCAGCAGCCCGACAGGGAGGGAAACTGAAGCTTTCTTT. The chain has TRBV7-9 and TRBJ1-1, with 7 bases fitting TRBD1. The V gene's germline CDR1 is SEHNR and CDR2 FQNEAQ (reference sequence). The length of the CDR3 is 14 residues. Germline trimming cut 5 bases from V and 5 bases from J; bases unmatched to any gene: 8. Looking up the rest from reference TRBV7-9 and TRBJ1-1 gives the full variable domain: DTGVSQNPRHKITKRGQNVTFRCDPISEHNRLYWYRQTLGQGPEFLTYFQNEAQLEKSRLLSDRFSAERPKGSFSTLEIQRTEQGDSAMYLCASSPTGRETEAFFGQGTRLTVV.